Reported below is one T cell receptor (beta chain). The antigen is undetermined. Mismatch with germline at one junction end may stem from a read error. TCRdb re-analysed the multiplex PCR reads in MiXCR, keeping a single row per CDR3 protein. The sample has nearly 200,000 distinct CDR3 sequences; approximately 31% are singletons. The sample belongs to a study of breast tumors, draining lymph nodes, adjacent tissues. General observations from the study: Compared with lymph nodes, tumors were less diverse; compared with nontumor tissue, more. Data fit most tumor T cells coming from lymph node, expanding in tumor. That most tumor T cells come from lymph nodes remained unproven. Compared with basal-like, luminal-like tumors shared significantly more repertoire with nontumor tissue.

Germline lookup yields CDR1 SGHAT and CDR2 FQNNGV. The CDR3 covers 15 residues. Samples came from axillary lymph nodes draining the breast cancer. This rearrangement joins TRBV11-2 to TRBJ1-1; no definite D call. Sequencing input: axillary lymph node tissue. The sequence was obtained from a female donor with breast cancer. Some clones in this sample may be carry-over from other donors' samples. CDR3 region: CASSLAGGRNTEALF. In DNA form, the CDR3 reads TGTGCCAGCAGCTTGGCGGGAGGAAGGAACACTGAAGCTCTCTTT.